A selection of T cell receptor beta chains follows, all from one sample in a study of T cell responses to AZD1222 COVID-19 vaccine. Produced via immunoSEQ multiplex PCR; TCRdb's table is partial and in-frame only. Of around 120,000 clones in the sample, approximately 90% were seen once. Sequenced material: peripheral blood, taken 28 days after the second AZD1222 dose. The receptors derive from an adult who received the AZD1222 COVID-19 vaccine. Each CDR3 is given with its conserved first and last residue. A D gene is named only where the DNA matches it firmly. Rows may omit the clone size; those that give it use once, few, many or a size class.

J	length	V	size	D	CDR3	DNA
TRBJ1-1	14	TRBV28	.	TRBD1	CASILTQGASEAFF	TGTGCCAGCATCTTGACCCAGGGGGCCTCTGAAGCTTTCTTT
TRBJ1-1	15	TRBV19	.	.	CASSIVPQSNTEAFF	TGTGCCAGTAGTATAGTTCCTCAGTCGAACACTGAAGCTTTCTTT
TRBJ2-2	15	TRBV4-1	.	.	CASSHGRGHTGELFF	TGCGCCAGCAGCCACGGCAGGGGACACACCGGGGAGCTGTTTTTT
TRBJ2-7	15	TRBV5-4	.	TRBD1	CASSLGQGMDYEQYF	TGTGCCAGCAGCTTGGGACAGGGCATGGACTACGAGCAGTACTTC
TRBJ2-1	16	TRBV20-1	.	TRBD2	CSASSSASGNYNEQFF	TGCAGTGCTAGTAGCTCGGCTAGCGGTAACTACAATGAGCAGTTCTTC
TRBJ1-2	13	TRBV28	.	.	CASSLIFVWGYTF	TGTGCCAGCAGTTTAATTTTCGTGTGGGGCTACACCTTC
TRBJ2-7	15	TRBV27	.	.	CASSLYGQNRDEQYF	TGTGCCAGCAGTTTATACGGACAGAATCGCGACGAGCAGTACTTC
TRBJ1-1	13	TRBV4-1	.	TRBD1	CASSRDRDGEAFF	TGCGCCAGCAGCCGGGACAGGGATGGGGAAGCTTTCTTT
TRBJ2-7	12	TRBV24-1	.	TRBD2	CHRGLDSYEQYF	TGTCATCGGGGACTAGATTCCTACGAGCAGTACTTC
TRBJ2-1	15	TRBV11-3	.	TRBD2	CASSTGTSGPNEQFF	TGTGCCAGCAGCACCGGGACTAGCGGGCCCAATGAGCAGTTCTTC
TRBJ1-4	13	TRBV11-2	.	.	CASSGRTYEKLFF	TGTGCCAGCTCTGGCAGAACCTATGAAAAACTGTTTTTT
TRBJ2-1	15	TRBV7-3	.	.	CASSLGGGPHNEQFF	TGTGCCAGCAGCTTAGGAGGGGGGCCCCACAATGAGCAGTTCTTC
TRBJ2-4	18	TRBV4-2	.	TRBD2	CASSQGLAGEGAKNIQYF	TGTGCCAGCAGCCAGGGACTAGCGGGAGAGGGGGCCAAAAACATTCAGTACTTC
TRBJ1-5	14	TRBV6-5	.	.	CASSPAGLKEPQHF	TGTGCCAGCAGTCCCGCTGGACTTAAAGAGCCCCAGCATTTT
TRBJ1-4	16	TRBV30	.	TRBD1	CAWSDLNRGGGEKLFF	TGTGCCTGGAGTGACCTAAACAGGGGAGGAGGCGAAAAACTGTTTTTT
TRBJ1-5	15	TRBV27	.	.	CASRVQDCSNQPQHF	TGTGCCAGCAGAGTCCAGGACTGCAGCAATCAGCCCCAGCATTTT
TRBJ1-5	16	TRBV28	.	.	CASSPRGAGSNQPQHF	TGTGCCAGCAGCCCTAGGGGGGCCGGTAGCAATCAGCCCCAGCATTTT
TRBJ2-5	11	TRBV20-1	.	.	CSARNQETQYF	TGCAGTGCTAGAAACCAAGAGACCCAGTACTTC
TRBJ2-5	13	TRBV30	.	.	CAWSRGVQETQYF	TGTGCCTGGAGTAGGGGAGTTCAAGAGACCCAGTACTTC
TRBJ2-5	16	TRBV7-2	.	TRBD2	CASSLVVAGEGETQYF	TGTGCCAGCAGCTTAGTAGTAGCGGGAGAGGGGGAGACCCAGTACTTC
TRBJ2-1	16	TRBV9	.	TRBD2	CASSAGWTSGYNEQFF	TGTGCCAGCAGCGCGGGGTGGACTAGCGGATACAATGAGCAGTTCTTC
TRBJ2-1	15	TRBV19	.	.	CASSGTDTGYNEQFF	TGTGCCAGTAGCGGGACGGACACGGGATACAATGAGCAGTTCTTC
TRBJ2-2	16	TRBV11-2	.	.	CASSPGRGVSTGELFF	TGTGCCAGCAGCCCCGGCAGGGGAGTAAGCACCGGGGAGCTGTTTTTT
TRBJ1-5	14	TRBV2	.	.	CASSNRESNQPQHF	TGTGCCAGCAGTAACAGGGAAAGCAATCAGCCCCAGCATTTT
TRBJ1-5	15	TRBV5-4	.	.	CASSPNVGENQPQHF	TGTGCCAGCAGCCCCAACGTGGGGGAAAATCAGCCCCAGCATTTT
TRBJ1-4	15	TRBV27	few	.	CASSQLRDTLEKLFF	TGTGCCAGCAGTCAGCTCCGGGATACACTAGAAAAACTGTTTTTT
TRBJ2-1	15	TRBV18	.	TRBD2	CASSQSGASYNEQFF	TGTGCCAGCTCCCAAAGCGGGGCTTCCTACAATGAGCAGTTCTTC
TRBJ2-3	12	TRBV30	.	.	CAWNPTGDTQYF	TGTGCCTGGAACCCAACGGGAGATACGCAGTATTTT
TRBJ1-4	15	TRBV19	.	TRBD1	CASMTGGASGEKLFF	TGTGCCAGTATGACAGGGGGCGCTTCCGGAGAAAAACTGTTTTTT
TRBJ2-1	15	TRBV7-2	once	TRBD2	CASSQGYTSGRRQFF	TGTGCCAGCAGCCAAGGTTATACTAGCGGGAGAAGGCAGTTCTTC
TRBJ2-3	17	TRBV2	.	TRBD2	CAIRGSLAGGSADTQYF	TGTGCCATCCGGGGATCCTTGGCGGGAGGGTCGGCAGATACGCAGTATTTT
TRBJ2-7	14	TRBV3-1/TRBV3-2	.	.	CASGDGRLPYEQYF	TGTGCCAGCGGAGACGGGAGACTCCCCTACGAGCAGTACTTC
TRBJ2-1	16	TRBV28	.	.	CASRVGQPSSYNEQFF	TGTGCCAGCAGAGTCGGACAGCCTAGCTCCTACAATGAGCAGTTCTTC
TRBJ1-2	14	TRBV9	.	TRBD1	CASSPVGQGKGYTF	TGTGCCAGCAGCCCAGTGGGACAGGGGAAGGGCTACACCTTC
TRBJ1-1	10	TRBV20-1	.	.	CSARPSLVFF	TGCAGTGCTAGACCAAGCCTTGTGTTCTTT
TRBJ2-1	13	TRBV30	once	.	CAWSSDLGNEQFF	TGTGCCTGGAGTTCAGACCTGGGTAATGAGCAGTTCTTC
TRBJ2-3	17	TRBV27	.	TRBD1	CASSFLQGAKGTDTQYF	TGTGCCAGCAGTTTCCTACAGGGGGCTAAAGGGACAGATACGCAGTATTTT
TRBJ1-5	15	TRBV19	.	.	CASSIAREAGQPQHF	TGTGCCAGTAGTATTGCAAGGGAAGCCGGTCAGCCCCAGCATTTT
TRBJ2-3	16	TRBV28	.	TRBD2	CASSPRTSGSTDTQYF	TGTGCCAGCAGTCCAAGGACTAGCGGGAGCACAGATACGCAGTATTTT
TRBJ1-4	14	TRBV2	.	.	CASRSEATNEKLFF	TGTGCCAGCAGGTCTGAGGCAACTAATGAAAAACTGTTTTTT
TRBJ1-3	16	TRBV6-1	.	.	CASSEMGQSSGNTIYF	TGTGCCAGCAGTGAAATGGGTCAGAGCTCTGGAAACACCATATATTTT
TRBJ1-2	13	TRBV9	.	.	CASSVAAGFGYTF	TGTGCCAGCAGCGTAGCGGCAGGGTTTGGCTACACCTTC
TRBJ1-4	17	TRBV27	.	.	CASSPATRTYTNEKLFF	TGTGCCAGCAGTCCCGCTACACGGACGTATACTAATGAAAAACTGTTTTTT
TRBJ2-1	18	TRBV14	.	TRBD2	CASSLVGLAGAGYNEQFF	TGTGCCAGCAGCTTAGTCGGACTAGCGGGAGCGGGATACAATGAGCAGTTCTTC
TRBJ1-2	14	TRBV30	.	TRBD1	CAWSIPGGGYGYTF	TGTGCCTGGAGTATTCCAGGGGGCGGGTATGGCTACACCTTC
TRBJ1-1	11	TRBV18	.	.	CASSPGVEAFF	TGTGCCAGCTCACCAGGCGTCGAAGCTTTCTTT